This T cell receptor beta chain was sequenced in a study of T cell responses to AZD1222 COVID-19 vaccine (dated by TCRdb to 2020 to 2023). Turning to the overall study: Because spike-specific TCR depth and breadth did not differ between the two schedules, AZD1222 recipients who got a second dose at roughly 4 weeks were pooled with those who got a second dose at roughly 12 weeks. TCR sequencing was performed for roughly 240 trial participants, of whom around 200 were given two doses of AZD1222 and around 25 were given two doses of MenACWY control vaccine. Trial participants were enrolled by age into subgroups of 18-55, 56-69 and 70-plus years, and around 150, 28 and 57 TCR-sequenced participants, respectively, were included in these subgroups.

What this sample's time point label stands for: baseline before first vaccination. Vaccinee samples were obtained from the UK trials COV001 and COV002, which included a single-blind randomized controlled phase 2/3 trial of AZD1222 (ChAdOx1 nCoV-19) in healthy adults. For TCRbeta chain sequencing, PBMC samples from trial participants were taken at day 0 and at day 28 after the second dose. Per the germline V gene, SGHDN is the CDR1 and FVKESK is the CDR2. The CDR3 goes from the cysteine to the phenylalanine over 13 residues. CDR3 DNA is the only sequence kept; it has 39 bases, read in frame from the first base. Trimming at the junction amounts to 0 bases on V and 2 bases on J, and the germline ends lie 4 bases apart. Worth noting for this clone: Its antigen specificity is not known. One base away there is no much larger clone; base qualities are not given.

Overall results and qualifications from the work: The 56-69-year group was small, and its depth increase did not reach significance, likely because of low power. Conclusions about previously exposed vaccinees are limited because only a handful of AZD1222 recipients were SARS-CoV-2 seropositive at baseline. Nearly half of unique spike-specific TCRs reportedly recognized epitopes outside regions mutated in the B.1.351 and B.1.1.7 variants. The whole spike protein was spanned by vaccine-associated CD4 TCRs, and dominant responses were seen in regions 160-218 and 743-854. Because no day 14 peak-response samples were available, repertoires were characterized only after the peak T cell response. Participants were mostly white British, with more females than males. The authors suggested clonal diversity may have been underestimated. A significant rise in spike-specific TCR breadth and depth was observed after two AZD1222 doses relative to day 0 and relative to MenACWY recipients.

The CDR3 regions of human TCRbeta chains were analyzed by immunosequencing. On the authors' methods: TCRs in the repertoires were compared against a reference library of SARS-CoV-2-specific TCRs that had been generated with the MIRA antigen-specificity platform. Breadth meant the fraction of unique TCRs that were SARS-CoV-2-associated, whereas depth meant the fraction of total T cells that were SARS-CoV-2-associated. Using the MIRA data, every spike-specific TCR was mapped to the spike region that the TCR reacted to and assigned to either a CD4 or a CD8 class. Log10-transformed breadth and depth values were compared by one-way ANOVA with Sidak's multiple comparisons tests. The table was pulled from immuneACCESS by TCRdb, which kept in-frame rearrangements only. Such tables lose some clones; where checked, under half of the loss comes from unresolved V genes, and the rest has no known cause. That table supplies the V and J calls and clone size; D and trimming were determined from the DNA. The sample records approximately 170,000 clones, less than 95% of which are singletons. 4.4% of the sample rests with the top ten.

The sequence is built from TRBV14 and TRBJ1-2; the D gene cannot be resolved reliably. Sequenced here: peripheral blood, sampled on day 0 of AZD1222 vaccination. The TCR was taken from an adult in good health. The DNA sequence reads TGTGCCAGCAGCCAAGATGCAAACTATGGCTACACCTTC. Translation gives CASSQDANYGYTF.